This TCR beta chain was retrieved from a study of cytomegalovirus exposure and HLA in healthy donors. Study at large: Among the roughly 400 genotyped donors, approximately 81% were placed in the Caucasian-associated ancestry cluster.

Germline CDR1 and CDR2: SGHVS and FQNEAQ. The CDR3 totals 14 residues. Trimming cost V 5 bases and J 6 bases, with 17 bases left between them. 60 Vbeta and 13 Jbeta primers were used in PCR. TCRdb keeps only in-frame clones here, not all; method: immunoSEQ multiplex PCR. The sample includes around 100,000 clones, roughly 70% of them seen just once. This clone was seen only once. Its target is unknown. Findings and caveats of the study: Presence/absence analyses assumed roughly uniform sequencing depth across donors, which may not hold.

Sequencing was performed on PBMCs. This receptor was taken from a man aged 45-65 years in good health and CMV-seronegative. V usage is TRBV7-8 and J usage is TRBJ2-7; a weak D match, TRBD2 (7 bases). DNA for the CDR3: TGTGCCAGCAGCACGGACAGACAGCGGGGCGAGCAGTACTTC. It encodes CASSTDRQRGEQYF.